Here is one T cell receptor beta chain with its context. The antigen is undetermined. V lost 6 bases, J lost 5 bases, and 4 bases stayed unmatched. Germline-derived CDR1 and CDR2 are KGHSH and LQKENI. There are 14 residues in the CDR3. The data were obtained in a study of beta chain features in type 1 diabetes. Study-level results: In comparison with healthy donors, patients had naive, central memory and Treg TCRB repertoires that appeared more similar.

Reverse transcription of all isolated RNA meant that expressed TCRB transcripts were sequenced. Assay: immunoSEQ multiplex PCR; the TCRdb copy retains only in-frame clones and omits some. The sample includes about 350,000 clones, 20% of them seen just once. Via CD45RO/CCR7/CD25/CD127/CD95/CD27, cells of the CD4+ naive, central memory, regulatory and stem cell-like memory subsets were sorted. Each sorted population was over 98% pure. This clonotype originated in a woman between 18 and 29 years old in good health. This sequence joins TRBV18 and TRBJ1-6; the match to TRBD1 covers 7 bases. The sample consisted of naive CD4+ T cells from blood. The CDR3 is CASSPGTDNSPLHF. In DNA form, the CDR3 reads TGTGCCAGCTCCCCCGGGACAGATAATTCACCCCTCCACTTT.